This T cell receptor (beta chain) was sequenced for a study of blood T cell repertoires in COVID-19. Per germline, CDR1 LGHDT and CDR2 YNNKEL (reference sequence). The junction had 4 bases not matched to a gene; V was cut back by 6 bases and J by 4 bases. This CDR3 comprises 13 residues. Recruits, aged about 18 to 89 years, lived in 20 to 30 US areas. Cohorts were based on clinical histories the participants reported. Recovery among Cohort 3 donors was established by two negative PCRs, clearance, or symptom resolution. Authors' processing steps: Amplification of reference gene primers was used by the study to estimate nucleated cell counts. Clones were read by immunoSEQ multiplex PCR, and TCRdb kept only the in-frame ones, dropping some. The V and J calls and the clone size are those of that table, but D and trimming were determined from the DNA. The sample holds 200,000 to 250,000 clones, over 65% seen once.

Sequencing was carried out using PBMCs or T cells enriched from blood (not recorded which). The chain links TRBV3-1 (or the pseudogene TRBV3-2) to TRBJ1-1; 8 bases align to TRBD1. This TCR derives from a woman aged 55-69 years who had recovered from COVID-19. The CDR3 coding sequence is TGTGCCAGCAGTGCGACAGGGGTCACTGAAGCTTTCTTT. This gives the protein CASSATGVTEAFF.